This entry lists 26 T cell receptor beta chains sequenced from one sample in a study of T-cell reconstitution after alpha-beta-depleted transplantation in children. This sample's TCRbeta library carried unique molecular identifier barcodes. TCRdb itself ran the PCR reads through MiXCR, one entry per CDR3 protein. The sample lists 200,000 to 250,000 distinct CDR3 sequences; approximately 10% were seen once. The sequencing used PBMCs, collected before TCRalphabeta/CD19-depleted stem cell transplant. The receptors were sampled from a child under two years old with acute myeloid leukemia, due to receive a stem cell transplant.

This clonotype was seen at least ten times. The J gene is TRBJ2-1, the V gene TRBV20-1; TRBD2 might be the D (7 bases). There are 12 residues in the CDR3. The germline V and J ends were trimmed by 0 bases and 15 bases, with 15 bases remaining between them. Germline loops: CDR1 DFQATT, CDR2 SNEGSKA (reference sequence). CDR3 residues: CSAREWGGLAFF. The CDR3 region has the DNA TGCAGTGCTAGAGAGTGGGGGGGCCTAGCGTTCTTC.

In this sample, this clonotype turned up once. The conserved phenylalanine or tryptophan is not found at the CDR3 terminus, so this likely reflects a read error. In DNA, the CDR3 is TGCATTGCTAGAGATGAGGAGGTAGCGGGATACAATGAGCAGTTCCTC. Translation gives CIARDEEVAGYNEQFL. The chain recombines TRBV20-1 with TRBJ2-1; the match to TRBD2 covers 8 bases. The CDR3 sequence is 16 residues long. From germline, CDR1 is DFQATT and CDR2 SNEGSKA (reference sequence).

There are many counts of this clonotype. This chain links TRBV20-1 with TRBJ1-2; TRBD1 is a possible D gene (6 bases). CDR3 length: 13 amino acids. Trimming cost V 0 bases and J 9 bases, with 14 bases left between them. CDR1 DFQATT and CDR2 SNEGSKA come from the germline V gene (reference sequence). The CDR3 region is CSARDDRSMRYTF. The CDR3 DNA reads TGCAGTGCTAGAGACGACAGGTCTATGCGCTACACCTTC.

This clonotype was observed at least ten times. The J gene is TRBJ2-1, the V gene TRBV29-1, with D uncertain. CDR3 length: 12 amino acids. The germline gives CDR1 SQVTM, CDR2 ANQGSEA. The V end was cut by 3 bases, the J end by 8 bases, with 11 bases between. The DNA of the CDR3 is TGCAGCGTTGACCCGACCCGGGATGAGCAGTTCTTC. The encoded protein is CSVDPTRDEQFF.

This clonotype was counted many times. The genes are TRBV4-3 and TRBJ2-6; D is possibly TRBD1 or TRBD2 (6 bases each). With 0 bases removed from V and 4 bases from J, the gap between germline ends came to 10 bases. The CDR3 contains 16 residues. Germline V CDR1 and CDR2: LGHNA, YSLEER. CDR3 amino acids: CASSQDTGAGANVLTF. Written as DNA, the CDR3 is TGCGCCAGCAGCCAAGATACGGGGGCCGGGGCCAACGTCCTGACTTTC.

Ten or more counts support this clonotype. The chain uses TRBV20-1 and TRBJ2-5, with 13 positions matching TRBD2. Germline V CDR1 and CDR2: DFQATT, SNEGSKA (reference sequence). The trim removed 6 bases at V and 5 bases at J, leaving 6 bases unmatched. CDR3 length: 14 residues. The CDR3 DNA sequence: TGCAGTGCCTGGACTAGCGGGAGTAAGGAGACCCAGTACTTC. Its protein product is CSAWTSGSKETQYF.

This clonotype has at least ten counts. The chain combines TRBV5-1 with TRBJ2-5, with 11 bases lining up with TRBD1. This CDR3 is 16 amino acids long. Germline CDR1 and CDR2: SGHRS and YFSETQ. The V and J ends lost 4 bases and 5 bases, in that order; junction bases with no gene match: 10. This chain's CDR3 is CASSQQWTGGDETQYF. The CDR3 DNA sequence: TGCGCCAGCAGCCAACAATGGACAGGGGGCGATGAGACCCAGTACTTC. The full variable domain, its missing parts supplied by reference TRBV5-1 and TRBJ2-5, is KAGVTQTPRYLIKTRGQQVTLSCSPISGHRSVSWYQQTPGQGLQFLFEYFSETQRNKGNFPGRFSGRQFSNSRSEMNVSTLELGDSALYLCASSQQWTGGDETQYFGPGTRLLVL.

In this sample, this clonotype turned up many times. The chain is built from TRBV7-8 and TRBJ2-1; D is unresolved. Germline V gives CDR1 SGHVS, CDR2 FQNEAQ. The CDR3 loop spans 15 amino acids. Between the trimmed V and J ends, which lost 4 bases and 7 bases, there was a span of 17 bases. The CDR3 DNA is TGTGCCAGCAGCTCCAGAGTCGACACCTCAAATGAGCAGTTCTTC. Translating it yields CASSSRVDTSNEQFF.

This clonotype was seen ten or more times. CDR3 region: CASSPQHGNPYNEQFF. For the CDR3, the DNA is TGTGCCAGCAGCCCCCAGCACGGGAATCCCTACAATGAGCAGTTCTTC. The V gene is TRBV7-2, the J gene TRBJ2-1, with a weak D call TRBD2 (5 bases). Germline lookup yields CDR1 SGHTA and CDR2 FQGNSA. This CDR3 comprises 16 residues. Trimming left V 5 bases short and J 2 bases short, with 16 bases between.

The chain combines TRBV30 with TRBJ1-2; 7 nucleotides align to TRBD1. Looked up from germline, CDR1 is GTSNPN and CDR2 is SVGIG (reference sequence). J lost 7 bases, V lost 1 base, and 6 bases had no gene match. The CDR3 is made up of 13 amino acids. CDR3 amino acids: CAWSGQGAAGYTF. CDR3 coding DNA: TGTGCCTGGAGTGGACAGGGAGCCGCTGGCTACACCTTC.

This clonotype was recorded many times. This chain connects TRBV5-1 to TRBJ2-6; either TRBD1 or TRBD2 may fit D (5 bases each). V was shortened by 0 bases and J by 1 base, with 8 bases between the two germline ends. The CDR3 is 16 residues long. Per the germline V gene, CDR1 is SGHRS and CDR2 is YFSETQ. CDR3 amino acids: CASSLERGSGANVLTF. Written as DNA, the CDR3 is TGCGCCAGCAGCTTGGAGAGGGGTTCTGGGGCCAACGTCCTGACTTTC.

This clonotype was detected only a few times. The V call is TRBV2, the J call TRBJ2-7; 10 nucleotides align to TRBD2. This CDR3 is 18 amino acids long. Germline assignment: CDR1 SNHLY and CDR2 FYNNEI. The V gene end was trimmed by 2 bases and the J gene end by 2 bases; junction bases not matched to a gene: 12. The DNA of the CDR3 is TGTGCCAGCAGTGAACGGGAAGAGGGGACTAGCGTAACCTACGAGCAGTACTTC. Translation gives CASSEREEGTSVTYEQYF. Variable domain in full (rest from reference TRBV2 and TRBJ2-7): EPEVTQTPSHQVTQMGQEVILRCVPISNHLYFYWYRQILGQKVEFLVSFYNNEISEKSEIFDDQFSVERPDGSNFTLKIRSTKLEDSAMYFCASSEREEGTSVTYEQYFGPGTRLTVT.

This clonotype was picked up many times. The J gene is TRBJ1-2, the V gene TRBV7-9, with unresolved D. Per germline, CDR1 SEHNR and CDR2 FQNEAQ (reference sequence). The CDR3 consists of 14 residues. The V and J ends lost 1 base and 1 base respectively, with 7 bases between them. CDR3 in DNA: TGTGCCAGCAGCTTAGACCTGCTTAACTATGGCTACACCTTC. This encodes CASSLDLLNYGYTF.

This clonotype was picked up many times. V usage is TRBV5-5 and J usage is TRBJ2-1, with unresolved D. Trimming cost V 1 base and J 5 bases, with 7 bases left between them. In germline, CDR1 is SGHKS, CDR2 YYEKEE (reference sequence). The CDR3 consists of 13 residues. CDR3 sequence reads: CASSLQRNNEQFF. In DNA form, the CDR3 reads TGTGCCAGCAGCTTGCAACGGAACAATGAGCAGTTCTTC.

This clonotype was found many times. The V gene is TRBV12-3 or TRBV12-4, the J gene TRBJ2-1; the D is unclear. This CDR3 contains 11 residues. Trimming removed 3 bases from V and 7 bases from J, with 4 bases in between. The CDR3 region is CASSFGNEQFF. Written as DNA, the CDR3 is TGTGCCAGCAGTTTTGGGAATGAGCAGTTCTTC.

This clonotype was seen repeatedly, ten times or more. V and J are TRBV10-3 and TRBJ1-3; D unclear. The CDR3 has 14 amino acids. Germline CDR1 is ENHRY and CDR2 is SYGVKD. Trimming shortened V by 10 bases and J by 0 bases, and 13 bases separated the two germline ends. This CDR3 reads CATDAGVSGNTIYF. CDR3 nucleotide sequence: TGTGCCACCGACGCCGGGGTCTCTGGAAACACCATATATTTT.

The chain employs TRBV5-1 and TRBJ1-2; D is possibly TRBD1 (6 bases). Germline V gene sequence: CDR1 SGHRS, CDR2 YFSETQ. V was pared by 0 bases and J by 7 bases, with 19 bases between. The CDR3 loop spans 16 amino acids. The CDR3 protein is CASSLAVGAPSSGYTF. The CDR3 bases are TGCGCCAGCAGCTTGGCGGTGGGGGCCCCCTCCTCTGGCTACACCTTC.

Many counts were recorded for this clonotype. The rearrangement uses TRBV3-1 and TRBJ2-1, with TRBD1 identical over 9 bases. Germline lookup yields CDR1 LGHDT and CDR2 YNNKEL (reference sequence). The trim removed 9 bases at V and 10 bases at J, leaving 13 bases unmatched. This CDR3 has 14 residues. The CDR3 DNA follows: TGTGCCAGTTCCTCCGGGACAGGGAGGGGAGAGCAGTTCTTC. It encodes CASSSGTGRGEQFF.

This clonotype was observed many times. V gene TRBV5-1 combines with J gene TRBJ1-1; D not resolved. Germline V gene lookup returns CDR1 SGHRS and CDR2 YFSETQ. This CDR3 has 14 residues. The V and J ends lost 4 bases and 7 bases respectively, with 17 bases between them. CDR3 bases: TGCGCCAGCAGCCCTCCTCTAAATAATGGTGAAGCTTTCTTT. Its translation is CASSPPLNNGEAFF.

This clonotype was counted ten times or more. The chain uses TRBV7-2 and TRBJ2-5; 10 bases are shared with TRBD1. Per the germline V gene, CDR1 is SGHTA and CDR2 is FQGNSA. V dropped 3 bases and J dropped 5; count of bases not matched to a gene: 9. The CDR3 has 16 amino acids. The CDR3 DNA follows: TGTGCCAGCAGCTTGTTCCCGACAGGGGGCGTGGAGACCCAGTACTTC. Translating gives CASSLFPTGGVETQYF.

Worth noting for this clonotype: It may be a read error: a sequence one base away is much more abundant. This chain uses TRBV24-1 with TRBJ1-2, with no clear D. CDR3 length: 15 amino acids. Germline loops: CDR1 KGHDR, CDR2 SFDVKD. The CDR3 loop reads CATSDFDGLNYGFTF. CDR3 sequence (DNA): TGTGCCACCAGTGATTTTGATGGGCTTAACTATGGCTTCACCTTC.

There are many counts of this clonotype. The chain uses TRBV7-2 and TRBJ2-3; 8 bases agree with TRBD2. Germline assignment: CDR1 SGHTA and CDR2 FQGNSA. The V gene end was trimmed by 1 base and the J gene end by 2 bases; junction bases not matched to a gene: 8. The CDR3 runs to 17 residues. The DNA for the CDR3 is TGTGCCAGCAGCTTAGGAACGGCGGGAGGCGCCACAGATACGCAGTATTTT. Translated, it gives CASSLGTAGGATDTQYF.

About this clonotype itself: A much larger clone differs from this one at a single base, so this may be a read error. CDR3 region: CASSPRTSGSPSSDTQYF. The CDR3 nucleotides are TGCGCCAGCAGCCCGCGGACTAGCGGAAGTCCTAGCTCAGATACGCAGTATTTT. The V and J genes are TRBV4-3 and TRBJ2-3, with TRBD2 matching over 10 bases. V dropped 4 bases and J dropped 4; count of bases not matched to a gene: 14. CDR1 is LGHNA and CDR2 is YSLEER in the germline V gene. The CDR3 runs to 18 residues.

This clonotype was counted ten times or more. The J gene is TRBJ2-7, the V gene TRBV20-1; perhaps D is TRBD1 or TRBD2 (5 bases each). CDR3 size: 13 residues. Germline lookup yields CDR1 DFQATT and CDR2 SNEGSKA (reference sequence). V dropped 6 bases and J dropped 2 bases, with 14 bases sitting between them. In nucleotides, the CDR3 is TGCAGTGCATACCGGGACCCAGCCTACGAGCAGTACTTC. It yields the protein CSAYRDPAYEQYF.

This clonotype was seen many times. The chain recombines TRBV7-2 with TRBJ2-7, with D perhaps matching TRBD2 (6 bases). The CDR3 is made up of 17 amino acids. Trimming shortened V by 2 bases and J by 7 bases, and 24 bases separated the two germline ends. Germline V gene sequence: CDR1 SGHTA, CDR2 FQGNSA. The CDR3 DNA sequence: TGTGCCAGCAGCTTATGCCGGACTGGGGGACTTAGTTGTGAGCAGTACTTC. Translation gives CASSLCRTGGLSCEQYF.

This clonotype was seen repeatedly, ten times or more. The chain employs TRBV5-1 and TRBJ2-3; possibly TRBD1 for D (6 bases). The CDR3 covers 15 residues. Trimming stripped 3 bases from V and 3 bases from J, with 14 bases between. Germline V lookup: CDR1 SGHRS, CDR2 YFSETQ. The CDR3: CASSSQGFWTDTQYF. The CDR3, as DNA: TGCGCCAGCAGCTCACAGGGATTTTGGACAGATACGCAGTATTTT.